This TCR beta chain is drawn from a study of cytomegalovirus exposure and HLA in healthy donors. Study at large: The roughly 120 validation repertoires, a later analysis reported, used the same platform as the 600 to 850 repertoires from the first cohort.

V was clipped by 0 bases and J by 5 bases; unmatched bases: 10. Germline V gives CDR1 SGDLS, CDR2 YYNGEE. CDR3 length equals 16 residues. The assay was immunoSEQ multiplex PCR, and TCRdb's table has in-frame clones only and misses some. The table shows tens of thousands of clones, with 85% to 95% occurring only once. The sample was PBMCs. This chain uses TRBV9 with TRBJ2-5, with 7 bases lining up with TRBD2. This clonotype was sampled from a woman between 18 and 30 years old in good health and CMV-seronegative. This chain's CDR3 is CASSVGAGEGHETQYF. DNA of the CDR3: TGTGCCAGCAGCGTAGGCGCGGGAGAGGGCCACGAGACCCAGTACTTC.